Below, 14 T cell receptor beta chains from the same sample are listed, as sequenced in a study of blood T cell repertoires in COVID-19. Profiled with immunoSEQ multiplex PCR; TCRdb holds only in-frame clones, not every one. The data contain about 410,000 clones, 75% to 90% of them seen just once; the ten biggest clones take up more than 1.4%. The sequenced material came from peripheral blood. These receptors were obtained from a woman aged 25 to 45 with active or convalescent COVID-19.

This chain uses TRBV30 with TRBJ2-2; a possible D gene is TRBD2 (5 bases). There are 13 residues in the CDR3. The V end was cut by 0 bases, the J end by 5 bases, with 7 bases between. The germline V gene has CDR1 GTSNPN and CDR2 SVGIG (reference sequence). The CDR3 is CAWSVSGTGELFF. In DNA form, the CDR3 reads TGTGCCTGGAGTGTATCGGGGACCGGGGAGCTGTTTTTT.

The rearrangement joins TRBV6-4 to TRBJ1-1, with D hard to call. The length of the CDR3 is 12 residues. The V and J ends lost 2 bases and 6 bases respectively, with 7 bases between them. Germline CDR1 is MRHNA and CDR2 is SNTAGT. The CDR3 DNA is TGTGCCAGCAGTGACGAGGTTGCTGAAGCTTTCTTT. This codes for CASSDEVAEAFF.

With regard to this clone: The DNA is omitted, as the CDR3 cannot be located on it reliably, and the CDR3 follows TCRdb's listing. This CDR3 reads CASSFGAGGAFF. The V call is TRBV12-3 or TRBV12-4, the J call TRBJ1-1. The CDR3 is 12 residues long, counting both termini.

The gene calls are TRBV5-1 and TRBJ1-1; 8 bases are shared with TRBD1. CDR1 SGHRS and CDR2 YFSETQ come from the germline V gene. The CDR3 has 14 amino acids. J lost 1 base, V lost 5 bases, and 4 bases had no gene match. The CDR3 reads CASRYGQGNTEAFF. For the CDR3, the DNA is TGCGCCAGCAGGTACGGACAGGGGAACACTGAAGCTTTCTTT.

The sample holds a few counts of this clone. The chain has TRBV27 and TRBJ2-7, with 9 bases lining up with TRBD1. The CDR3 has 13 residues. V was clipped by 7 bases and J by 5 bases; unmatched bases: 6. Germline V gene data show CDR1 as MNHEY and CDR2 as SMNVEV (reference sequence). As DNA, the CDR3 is TGTGCCAGCACCCCCACAGGGGGCGACGAGCAGTACTTC. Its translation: CASTPTGGDEQYF.

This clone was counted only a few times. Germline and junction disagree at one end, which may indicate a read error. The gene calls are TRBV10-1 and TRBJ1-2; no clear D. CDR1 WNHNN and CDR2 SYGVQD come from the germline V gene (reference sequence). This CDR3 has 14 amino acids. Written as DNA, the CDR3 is TGCGCCAGCAACACGGACCGGACTTCGCCCTCCTTGGCCTTC. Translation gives CASNTDRTSPSLAF.

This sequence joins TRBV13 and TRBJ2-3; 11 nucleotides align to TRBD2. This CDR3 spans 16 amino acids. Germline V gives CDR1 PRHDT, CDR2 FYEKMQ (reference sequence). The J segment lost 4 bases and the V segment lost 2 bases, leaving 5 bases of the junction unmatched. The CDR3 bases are TGTGCCAGCAGCTTAACGCTAGCGGGAGGATCAGATACGCAGTATTTT. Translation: CASSLTLAGGSDTQYF.

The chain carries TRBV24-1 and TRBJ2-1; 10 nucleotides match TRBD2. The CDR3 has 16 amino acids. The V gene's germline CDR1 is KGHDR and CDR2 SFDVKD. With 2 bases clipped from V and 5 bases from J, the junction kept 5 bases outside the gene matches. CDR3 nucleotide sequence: TGTGCCACCAGTGATTCTCTAGCGGGAGTACACAATGAGCAGTTCTTC. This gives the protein CATSDSLAGVHNEQFF.

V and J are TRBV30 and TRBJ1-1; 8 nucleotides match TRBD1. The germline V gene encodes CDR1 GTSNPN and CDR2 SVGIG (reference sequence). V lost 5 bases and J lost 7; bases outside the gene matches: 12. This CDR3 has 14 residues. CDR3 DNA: TGTGCCTGGGACACAGGGACAGGTATCGGTGAAGCTTTCTTT. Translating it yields CAWDTGTGIGEAFF.

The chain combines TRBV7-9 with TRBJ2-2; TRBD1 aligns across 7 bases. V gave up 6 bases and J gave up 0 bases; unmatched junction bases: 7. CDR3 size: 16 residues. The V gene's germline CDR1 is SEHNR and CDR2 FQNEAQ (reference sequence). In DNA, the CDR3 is TGTGCCAGCAGTCTCGGACAGGCCGCGAACACCGGGGAGCTGTTTTTT. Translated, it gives CASSLGQAANTGELFF.

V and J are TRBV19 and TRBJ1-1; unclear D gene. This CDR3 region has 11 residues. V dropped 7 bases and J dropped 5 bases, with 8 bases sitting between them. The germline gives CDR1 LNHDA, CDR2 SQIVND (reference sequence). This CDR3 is CASNDLTEAFF. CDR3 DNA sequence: TGTGCCAGTAACGACTTGACTGAAGCTTTCTTT.

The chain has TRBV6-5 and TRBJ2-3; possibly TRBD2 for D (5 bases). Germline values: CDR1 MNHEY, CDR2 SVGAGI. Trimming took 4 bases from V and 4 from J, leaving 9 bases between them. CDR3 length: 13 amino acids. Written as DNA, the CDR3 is TGTGCCAGCAGTTTACTAGGTTCAGATACGCAGTATTTT. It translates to CASSLLGSDTQYF.

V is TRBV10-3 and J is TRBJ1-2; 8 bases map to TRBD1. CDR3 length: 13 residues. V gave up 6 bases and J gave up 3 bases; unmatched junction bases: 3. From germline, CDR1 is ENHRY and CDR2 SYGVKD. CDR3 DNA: TGTGCCATCAGATTGGACAGGGACTATGGCTACACCTTC. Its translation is CAIRLDRDYGYTF.

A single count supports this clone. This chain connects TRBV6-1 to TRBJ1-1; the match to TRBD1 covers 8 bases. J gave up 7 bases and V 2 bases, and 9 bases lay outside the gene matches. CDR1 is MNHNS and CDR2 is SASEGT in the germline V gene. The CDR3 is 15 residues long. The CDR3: CASSEYFPGQGEAFF. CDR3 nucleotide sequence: TGTGCCAGCAGTGAATATTTCCCTGGACAGGGTGAAGCTTTCTTT.